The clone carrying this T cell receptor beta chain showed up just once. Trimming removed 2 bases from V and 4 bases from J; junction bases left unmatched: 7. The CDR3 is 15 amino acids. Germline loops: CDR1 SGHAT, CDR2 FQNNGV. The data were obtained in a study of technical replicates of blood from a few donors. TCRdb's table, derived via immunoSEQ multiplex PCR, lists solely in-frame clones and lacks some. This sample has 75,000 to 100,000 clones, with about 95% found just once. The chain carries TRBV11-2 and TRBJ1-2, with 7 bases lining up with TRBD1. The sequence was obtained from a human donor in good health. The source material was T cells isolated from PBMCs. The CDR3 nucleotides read TGTGCCAGCAGCTTAACCCAGGGGGGAACCTATGGCTACACCTTC. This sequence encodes CASSLTQGGTYGYTF.